Below, 3 T cell receptor beta chains from the same sample are listed, as sequenced in a study of cytomegalovirus exposure and HLA in healthy donors. PCR involved 60 Vbeta and 13 Jbeta primers. Assay: immunoSEQ multiplex PCR; the TCRdb copy retains only in-frame clones and omits some. The repertoire table contains about 170,000 clones. Sequencing used PBMCs. These receptors originate from a woman aged 18-30 years in good health and CMV-seropositive.

The genes are TRBV29-1 and TRBJ2-5; 8 bases agree with TRBD2. Germline lookup yields CDR1 SQVTM and CDR2 ANQGSEA. V was pared by 7 bases and J by 0 bases, with 4 bases of the junction left unmatched. This CDR3 spans 13 amino acids. CDR3 nucleotides: TGCAGCGCTGCACTAGCGGACCAAGAGACCCAGTACTTC. Its translation is CSAALADQETQYF. Filled out from reference TRBV29-1 and TRBJ2-5, the complete variable domain reads SAVISQKPSRDICQRGTSLTIQCQVDSQVTMMFWYRQQPGQSLTLIATANQGSEATYESGFVIDKFPISRPNLTFSTLTVSNMSPEDSSIYLCSAALADQETQYFGPGTRLLVL.

This chain joins TRBV7-9 and TRBJ1-4, with TRBD1 matching 8 bases. CDR3 length equals 16 residues. Germline CDR1 and CDR2: SEHNR and FQNEAQ (reference sequence). J gave up 4 bases and V 5 bases, and 9 bases lay outside the gene matches. The DNA for the CDR3 is TGTGCCAGCAGCCCTCTAAGGACAGGGTATAATGAAAAACTGTTTTTT. This translates into CASSPLRTGYNEKLFF.

The V gene is TRBV28, the J gene TRBJ2-7; possible D gene TRBD1, 5 bases. Per germline, CDR1 MDHEN and CDR2 SYDVKM. The CDR3 extends over 13 amino acids. The V gene lost 7 bases and the J gene lost 4 bases, with 14 bases spanning the gap. In DNA, the CDR3 is TGTGCCAGCACCAGACCCAGGACATACGAGCAGTACTTC. This sequence encodes CASTRPRTYEQYF.